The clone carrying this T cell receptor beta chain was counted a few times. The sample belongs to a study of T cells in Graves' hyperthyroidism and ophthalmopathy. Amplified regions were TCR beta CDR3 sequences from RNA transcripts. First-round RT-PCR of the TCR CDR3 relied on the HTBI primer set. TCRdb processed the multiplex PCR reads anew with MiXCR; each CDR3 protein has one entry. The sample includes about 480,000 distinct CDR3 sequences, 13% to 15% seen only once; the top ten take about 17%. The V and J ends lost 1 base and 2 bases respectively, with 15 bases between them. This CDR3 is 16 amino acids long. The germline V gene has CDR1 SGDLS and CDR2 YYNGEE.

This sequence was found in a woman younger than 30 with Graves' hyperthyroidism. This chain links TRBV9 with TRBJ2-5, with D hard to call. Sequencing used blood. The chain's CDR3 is CASSVRPRWGQETQYF. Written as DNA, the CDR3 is TGTGCCAGCAGCGTACGTCCCCGTTGGGGACAAGAGACCCAGTACTTC.